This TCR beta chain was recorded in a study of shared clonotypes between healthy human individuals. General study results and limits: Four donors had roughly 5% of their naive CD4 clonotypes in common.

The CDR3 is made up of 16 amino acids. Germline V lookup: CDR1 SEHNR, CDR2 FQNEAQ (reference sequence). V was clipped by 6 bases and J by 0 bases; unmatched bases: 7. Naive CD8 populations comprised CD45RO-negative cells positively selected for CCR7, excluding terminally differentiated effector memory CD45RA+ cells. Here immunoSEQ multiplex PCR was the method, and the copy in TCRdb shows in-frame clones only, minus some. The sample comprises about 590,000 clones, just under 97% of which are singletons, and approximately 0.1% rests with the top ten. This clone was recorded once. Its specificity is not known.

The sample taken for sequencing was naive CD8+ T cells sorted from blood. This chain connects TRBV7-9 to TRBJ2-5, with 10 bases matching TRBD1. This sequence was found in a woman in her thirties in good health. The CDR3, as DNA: TGTGCCAGCAGAGACGGGACAGGGGAGGACCAAGAGACCCAGTACTTC. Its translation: CASRDGTGEDQETQYF.